This T cell receptor (beta chain) was sequenced during a study of blood T cell repertoires in COVID-19. The CDR3 loop spans 16 amino acids. The germline gives CDR1 SEHNR, CDR2 FQNEAQ (reference sequence). Trimming took 1 base from V and 2 from J, leaving 13 bases between them. Data came from immunoSEQ multiplex PCR; TCRdb stores just in-frame clones and leaves some out. The table has over 150,000 clones, about 91% seen once. The source is a woman in her sixties or seventies who had recovered from COVID-19. Material for sequencing was peripheral blood. The chain has TRBV7-9 and TRBJ2-3; D remains ambiguous. The CDR3 reads CASSLGQGSYTDTQYF. CDR3 nucleotide sequence: TGTGCCAGCAGCTTAGGACAAGGTTCCTACACAGATACGCAGTATTTT.